The 13 T cell receptor beta chains below were found in one sample sequenced in a study of cytomegalovirus exposure and HLA in healthy donors (TCRdb year 2017). To prepare the library, the immunoSEQ multiplex PCR assay was applied. For the multiplex PCR, a mixture combining 60 forward primers for TCR Vbeta segments and 13 reverse primers for TCR Jbeta segments was used. The table was pulled from immuneACCESS by TCRdb, which kept in-frame rearrangements only. Such tables lose some clones; where checked, under half of the loss comes from unresolved V genes, and the rest has no known cause. The sample has under 200,000 clones on record, over 75% of them singletons. The ten largest clonotypes hold 1.5% to 2% of the sample. Sequenced input: PBMCs. These receptors originate from a woman aged 18-30 years in good health and CMV-seronegative.

In its sample, this clone was seen a few times. In nucleotides, the CDR3 is TGTGCCAGCTCACTTCTACGTACCGGGACAGAGCCGTCTAACTATGGCTACACCTTC. Encoded protein: CASSLLRTGTEPSNYGYTF. J is TRBJ1-2 and V is TRBV18; 7 nucleotides line up with TRBD1. Germline V gene lookup returns CDR1 KGHSH and CDR2 LQKENI. The CDR3 extends over 19 amino acids. The junction had 17 bases not matched to a gene; V was cut back by 4 bases and J by 0 bases.

The CDR3 loop reads CASSLFLVAPEAFF. CDR3 bases: TGTGCCAGCAGCTTGTTCTTGGTGGCACCTGAAGCTTTCTTT. The chain is built from TRBV5-5 and TRBJ1-1; D call uncertain. The germline V gene has CDR1 SGHKS and CDR2 YYEKEE (reference sequence). The CDR3 runs 14 residues. Trimming stripped 1 base from V and 6 bases from J, with 13 bases between.

The rearrangement uses TRBV11-3 and TRBJ2-1, with D possibly matching TRBD1 (6 bases). V lost 6 bases and J lost 9, with 18 bases in between. CDR3 length: 14 residues. Germline CDR1 and CDR2: SGHNT and YENEEA. CDR3 amino acids: CASSRTQGLSEQFF. DNA of the CDR3: TGTGCCAGCAGTCGAACACAGGGTCTTAGTGAGCAGTTCTTC. Full variable domain (rest looked up from reference TRBV11-3 and TRBJ2-1): EAGVVQSPRYKIIEKKQPVAFWCNPISGHNTLYWYLQNLGQGPELLIRYENEEAVDDSQLPKDRFSAERLKGVDSTLKIQPAELGDSAVYLCASSRTQGLSEQFFGPGTRLTVL.

The J gene is TRBJ2-3, the V gene TRBV5-1, with 10 bases aligning to TRBD2. The CDR3 contains 15 residues. The ends lost 2 bases at V and 4 bases at J; junction bases unmatched: 4. The germline CDR1 and CDR2 sequences are SGHRS and YFSETQ. The CDR3 spells CASSLAGGRADTQYF. CDR3 sequence (DNA): TGCGCCAGCAGCTTAGCGGGGGGGAGGGCAGATACGCAGTATTTT. The full variable domain, with the rest looked up from reference TRBV5-1 and TRBJ2-3, is KAGVTQTPRYLIKTRGQQVTLSCSPISGHRSVSWYQQTPGQGLQFLFEYFSETQRNKGNFPGRFSGRQFSNSRSEMNVSTLELGDSALYLCASSLAGGRADTQYFGPGTRLTVL.

The chain recombines TRBV7-6 with TRBJ2-5; 15 nucleotides agree with TRBD2. The germline V gene encodes CDR1 SGHVS and CDR2 FNYEAQ. The CDR3 totals 15 residues. After removal of 5 bases from V and 7 bases from J, the junction contained 5 bases not matched to a gene. The CDR3 spells CASSGGLAGGSTQYF. In DNA, the CDR3 is TGTGCCAGCAGCGGGGGACTAGCGGGGGGATCGACCCAGTACTTC.

This chain uses TRBV5-1 with TRBJ1-3, with D tentatively TRBD1 (5 bases). The CDR3 totals 15 residues. The germline V gene has CDR1 SGHRS and CDR2 YFSETQ. Trimming removed 4 bases at V and 0 bases at J, with 11 bases between. The CDR3 DNA sequence: TGCGCCAGCAGCCCAGGGATTTCCTCTGGAAACACCATATATTTT. As protein: CASSPGISSGNTIYF. The entire variable domain, with the rest obtained from reference TRBV5-1 and TRBJ1-3, is as follows: KAGVTQTPRYLIKTRGQQVTLSCSPISGHRSVSWYQQTPGQGLQFLFEYFSETQRNKGNFPGRFSGRQFSNSRSEMNVSTLELGDSALYLCASSPGISSGNTIYFGEGSWLTVV.

A single count supports this clone. V is TRBV5-6 and J is TRBJ2-7; D is unclear. The CDR3 totals 13 residues. V gave up 4 bases and J gave up 6 bases, with 14 bases separating them. Per the germline V gene, CDR1 is SGHDT and CDR2 is YYEEEE. The CDR3 loop reads CASSPGVSSEQYF. CDR3 DNA sequence: TGTGCCAGCAGCCCCGGAGTTTCGAGCGAGCAGTACTTC.

V usage is TRBV7-2 and J usage is TRBJ1-2, with no clear D. Trimming pared 5 bases from V and 8 bases from J, leaving 27 bases between. CDR1 and CDR2 from the germline V gene are SGHTA and FQGNSA. This CDR3 contains 17 residues. The CDR3 DNA reads TGTGCCAGCAGCCTTCGAGCAGGTCGGGGAACCTTAGGAGGCTACACCTTC. Translated: CASSLRAGRGTLGGYTF.

The chain joins TRBV29-1 to TRBJ1-1, with D hard to call. Germline assignment: CDR1 SQVTM and CDR2 ANQGSEA. This CDR3 region has 12 residues. The germline V and J ends were trimmed by 4 bases and 0 bases, with 6 bases remaining between them. As DNA, the CDR3 is TGCAGCGTTGGAACGGTGAACACTGAAGCTTTCTTT. Translation: CSVGTVNTEAFF. Filled out from reference TRBV29-1 and TRBJ1-1, the complete variable domain reads SAVISQKPSRDICQRGTSLTIQCQVDSQVTMMFWYRQQPGQSLTLIATANQGSEATYESGFVIDKFPISRPNLTFSTLTVSNMSPEDSSIYLCSVGTVNTEAFFGQGTRLTVV.

This chain uses TRBV7-9 with TRBJ2-5; 8 bases are a match to TRBD1. This CDR3 is built from 14 residues. Germline V CDR1 and CDR2: SEHNR, FQNEAQ (reference sequence). With V trimmed by 4 bases and J by 2 bases, 3 bases remained unmatched. The chain's CDR3 is CASSSDRGQETQYF. The CDR3, as DNA: TGTGCCAGCAGCTCCGACAGGGGACAAGAGACCCAGTACTTC.

This clone was recorded a few times. The CDR3 loop is CASSSDLNTEAFF. CDR3 bases: TGCGCCAGCAGCTCCGACTTGAACACTGAAGCTTTCTTT. The chain recombines TRBV5-1 with TRBJ1-1; unclear D gene. The CDR3 contains 13 residues. Trimming stripped 3 bases from V and 0 bases from J, with 6 bases between. Germline lookup yields CDR1 SGHRS and CDR2 YFSETQ.

The chain joins TRBV29-1 to TRBJ2-2, with 7 bases fitting TRBD2. The length of the CDR3 is 18 residues. Trimming removed 4 bases from V and 0 bases from J; junction bases left unmatched: 14. Germline V gene sequence: CDR1 SQVTM, CDR2 ANQGSEA. DNA for the CDR3: TGCAGCGTTGCTTTTCCGGACTGGCGGGGGACGAACACCGGGGAGCTGTTTTTT. Amino acids: CSVAFPDWRGTNTGELFF.

The chain carries TRBV2 and TRBJ1-1, with D hard to call. Germline lookup yields CDR1 SNHLY and CDR2 FYNNEI. V shed 8 bases and J shed 1 base, with 11 bases lying between them. CDR3 length equals 13 residues. CDR3 bases: TGTGCCAGCGGGAGGATGGGGAACACTGAAGCTTTCTTT. It codes for CASGRMGNTEAFF.